The 21 T cell receptor beta chains reported below all come from one sample, sequenced in a study of blood T cell repertoires in COVID-19. The method was immunoSEQ multiplex PCR; TCRdb's version includes in-frame clones alone and lacks a portion of them. The sample lists a few hundred thousand clones; around 86% were seen once. The sample was peripheral blood. These receptors were collected from a man in his 60s with acute or convalescent COVID-19.

This clone is a singleton in its sample. The chain employs TRBV2 and TRBJ1-6; D possibly corresponds to TRBD1 (6 bases). The CDR3 contains 18 residues. Trimming removed 7 bases at V and 3 bases at J, with 22 bases between. The germline V gene encodes CDR1 SNHLY and CDR2 FYNNEI. The chain's CDR3 is CASNRDTAGIGYNSPLHF. The CDR3 coding sequence is TGTGCCAGCAACCGGGACACCGCCGGGATCGGCTATAATTCACCCCTCCACTTT.

In this sample, this clone turned up once. The chain has TRBV6-6 and TRBJ1-5, with 10 bases fitting TRBD1. V lost 6 bases, J lost 5 bases, and 10 bases stayed unmatched. Per germline, CDR1 MNHNY and CDR2 SVGAGI (reference sequence). This CDR3 spans 16 amino acids. As DNA, the CDR3 is TGTGCCAGCAGGCTACTGGGACAGGGGTGGGATCAGCCCCAGCATTTT. Protein sequence: CASRLLGQGWDQPQHF.

The CDR3 reads CASSIEGGGRADTQYF. CDR3 nucleotide sequence: TGTGCCAGTAGTATTGAAGGCGGGGGGAGAGCAGATACGCAGTATTTT. The genes are TRBV19 and TRBJ2-3; 8 bases are a match to TRBD2. Germline-derived CDR1 and CDR2 are LNHDA and SQIVND (reference sequence). The length of the CDR3 is 16 residues. V lost 3 bases to trimming and J lost 4 bases; unmatched junction nucleotides: 9.

V is TRBV9 and J is TRBJ1-1; D gene ambiguous. In germline, CDR1 is SGDLS, CDR2 YYNGEE. V shed 0 bases and J shed 1 base, with 13 bases lying between them. The CDR3 sequence is 16 residues long. CDR3 amino acids: CASSVEPATGNTEAFF. CDR3 bases: TGTGCCAGCAGCGTAGAACCGGCGACGGGGAACACTGAAGCTTTCTTT.

J is TRBJ1-1 and V is TRBV7-9; TRBD1 might be the D (5 bases). The CDR3 consists of 16 residues. V lost 4 bases, J lost 2 bases, and 17 bases lay in between. The V gene's germline CDR1 is SEHNR and CDR2 FQNEAQ (reference sequence). The CDR3 region has the DNA TGTGCCAGCAGCTATCTTAGGGGCTCGGATAACACTGAAGCTTTCTTT. Protein product: CASSYLRGSDNTEAFF.

Remarks on this clone: Sequence at one end of the junction differs from germline and may be a read error. This rearrangement joins TRBV7-6 to TRBJ1-3; D unresolved. The CDR3 consists of 11 residues. Looked up from germline, CDR1 is SGHVS and CDR2 is FNYEAQ. This chain's CDR3 is CASRDGEAKTF. The CDR3 nucleotides read TGTGCCAGCAGGGATGGGGAGGCAAAGACCTTT.

The chain couples TRBV6-5 to TRBJ1-4, with TRBD1 identical over 7 bases. The CDR3 is made up of 16 amino acids. J gave up 5 bases and V 4 bases, and 10 bases lay outside the gene matches. Germline V gives CDR1 MNHEY, CDR2 SVGAGI. As DNA, the CDR3 is TGTGCCAGCAGTTTTATGCGGAGACAGGGCAATGAAAAACTGTTTTTT. It translates to CASSFMRRQGNEKLFF.

V usage is TRBV11-2 and J usage is TRBJ2-1, with a tentative D call TRBD2 (7 bases). The CDR3 length is 19 residues. Germline CDR1 reads SGHAT; CDR2 reads FQNNGV. V lost 0 bases, J lost 5 bases, and 23 bases lay in between. The CDR3 DNA reads as TGTGCCAGCAGCTTAGATGGGTTGGGTACGGGGGGCCATCACAATGAGCAGTTCTTC. This encodes CASSLDGLGTGGHHNEQFF.

The rearrangement uses TRBV18 and TRBJ2-5; D is possibly TRBD1 (6 bases). This CDR3 is built from 14 residues. Per the germline V gene, CDR1 is KGHSH and CDR2 is LQKENI. Trimming took off 1 base at V and 2 bases at J, with 8 bases between the two ends. This chain's CDR3 is CASSPLQGQETQYF. The CDR3 coding sequence is TGTGCCAGCTCACCACTCCAGGGGCAAGAGACCCAGTACTTC.

This chain links TRBV7-9 with TRBJ1-1, with a weak D call TRBD1 (6 bases). The CDR3 totals 17 residues. Germline assignment: CDR1 SEHNR and CDR2 FQNEAQ (reference sequence). The V end lost 3 bases, the J end lost 2 bases, and 19 bases lay between the germline ends. CDR3 coding DNA: TGTGCCAGCAGCTTCGGGATCGGGGGGGCAGGTAACACTGAAGCTTTCTTT. Translation gives CASSFGIGGAGNTEAFF.

CDR3 residues: CASGPGTGGYTGELFF. CDR3 coding DNA: TGTGCTAGTGGCCCTGGGACAGGGGGTTACACCGGGGAGCTGTTTTTT. V is TRBV12-5 and J is TRBJ2-2; 11 bases match TRBD1. The CDR3 has 16 residues. Germline V gene lookup returns CDR1 LGHNT and CDR2 FRNRAP. V was pared by 6 bases and J by 3 bases, with 6 bases of the junction left unmatched.

The CDR3 region has the DNA TGTGCCAGCAGCCCTGACAACAACGAGCAGTACTTC. The encoded protein is CASSPDNNEQYF. The chain employs TRBV3-1 (or the pseudogene TRBV3-2) and TRBJ2-7; D call uncertain. The V and J ends lost 4 bases and 5 bases respectively, with 9 bases between them. Germline lookup yields CDR1 LGHDT and CDR2 YNNKEL (reference sequence). This CDR3 comprises 12 residues.

The V call is TRBV24-1, the J call TRBJ2-1; TRBD2 matches 7 bases. The CDR3 has 17 residues. The V gene's germline CDR1 is KGHDR and CDR2 SFDVKD. V lost 0 bases to trimming and J lost 1 base; unmatched junction nucleotides: 5. CDR3 bases: TGTGCCACCAGTGATTTGTACGCGGGGGAGTCCTACAATGAGCAGTTCTTC. Protein: CATSDLYAGESYNEQFF.

This rearrangement joins TRBV24-1 to TRBJ2-1, with 7 nucleotides matching TRBD2. The CDR3 loop spans 16 amino acids. Germline loops: CDR1 KGHDR, CDR2 SFDVKD. V lost 4 bases to trimming and J lost 5 bases; unmatched junction nucleotides: 10. Written as DNA, the CDR3 is TGTGCCACCAGTGACCCGGCCGGGACTACAGACAATGAGCAGTTCTTC. It translates to CATSDPAGTTDNEQFF.

V is TRBV5-4 and J is TRBJ1-4; D may be TRBD1 (5 bases). V lost 4 bases, J lost 4 bases, and 17 bases lay in between. Germline V gene sequence: CDR1 SGHNT, CDR2 YYREEE (reference sequence). The CDR3 contains 16 residues. This CDR3 is CASSNGGSVGNEKLFF. CDR3 DNA: TGTGCCAGCAGCAACGGGGGGTCAGTTGGTAATGAAAAACTGTTTTTT.

The rearrangement uses TRBV3-1 (or the pseudogene TRBV3-2) and TRBJ2-7, with a possible D match to TRBD1 (6 bases). Trimming removed 6 bases at V and 6 bases at J, with 12 bases between. CDR1 is LGHDT and CDR2 is YNNKEL in the germline V gene (reference sequence). The CDR3 contains 12 residues. Here the CDR3 DNA reads TGTGCCAGCAGTCTTACAGGGACCGAGCAGTACTTC. As protein: CASSLTGTEQYF.

The rearrangement uses TRBV2 and TRBJ1-4, with no clear D. The CDR3 length is 17 residues. V was pared by 7 bases and J by 0 bases, with 18 bases between. Germline assignment: CDR1 SNHLY and CDR2 FYNNEI. The CDR3 spells CASTTGRRSTTNEKLFF. CDR3 nucleotide sequence: TGTGCCAGCACTACTGGCAGGCGATCCACAACTAATGAAAAACTGTTTTTT.

This clone was detected only once. The rearrangement uses TRBV2 and TRBJ2-5; possibly TRBD1 for D (5 bases). The CDR3 is 15 residues long. Trimming left V 5 bases short and J 5 bases short, with 18 bases between. In germline, CDR1 is SNHLY, CDR2 FYNNEI. This CDR3 is CASSNLGQGGETQYF. In DNA form, the CDR3 reads TGTGCCAGCAGTAACCTGGGGCAGGGTGGGGAGACCCAGTACTTC.

J is TRBJ1-1 and V is TRBV7-3; D is possibly TRBD1 (6 bases). The CDR3 has 16 amino acids. Germline assignment: CDR1 SGHTA and CDR2 FQGTGA. Trimming removed 5 bases from V and 1 base from J, with 17 bases in between. In DNA form, the CDR3 reads TGTGCCAGCAGCCCTCACAACAGGGAATGGAACACTGAAGCTTTCTTT. The encoded protein is CASSPHNREWNTEAFF.

The J gene is TRBJ2-1, the V gene TRBV5-6; D call uncertain. Germline loops: CDR1 SGHDT, CDR2 YYEEEE. The CDR3 length is 13 residues. Trimming left V 4 bases short and J 4 bases short, with 9 bases between. The DNA of the CDR3 is TGTGCCAGCAGCCCCGGTGGTTACAATGAGCAGTTCTTC. Amino acids: CASSPGGYNEQFF.

This rearrangement joins TRBV5-4 to TRBJ2-1; 10 positions match TRBD1. The CDR3 extends over 15 amino acids. V shed 2 bases and J 9 bases; nucleotides not matched to a gene: 8. In germline, CDR1 is SGHNT, CDR2 YYREEE (reference sequence). The CDR3 is CASSFRDRGLGEQFF. The CDR3 coding sequence is TGTGCCAGCAGCTTTCGTGACAGGGGGCTAGGTGAGCAGTTCTTC.